The next 9 T cell receptor beta chains were all read from a single sample in a study of PD-L1 blockade in urothelial cancer. The sample's time point: pretreatment peripheral blood. Sequenced by immunoSEQ multiplex PCR; TCRdb stores in-frame clones only, minus some. The sample shows approximately 63,000 clones, 75% to 85% of them seen only once. The sample here was PBMCs, taken around atezolizumab (anti-PD-L1) treatment. The receptors were gathered from a man between 70 and 80 years old with urothelial cancer.

This sequence joins TRBV5-6 and TRBJ2-1; 8 bases line up with TRBD1. The CDR3 sequence is 15 residues long. Germline V lookup: CDR1 SGHDT, CDR2 YYEEEE. The V gene end was trimmed by 4 bases and the J gene end by 2 bases; junction bases not matched to a gene: 5. This chain's CDR3 is CASSNGQGPYNEQFF. As DNA, the CDR3 is TGTGCCAGCAGCAACGGACAGGGACCCTACAATGAGCAGTTCTTC.

This clone was counted once. V is TRBV7-3 and J is TRBJ2-1; TRBD2 matches at 10 bases. The CDR3 covers 20 residues. With 1 base clipped from V and 6 bases from J, the junction kept 18 bases outside the gene matches. Germline-derived CDR1 and CDR2 are SGHTA and FQGTGA. The CDR3 loop reads CASSLKHQHLGLAGVNEQFF. CDR3 DNA: TGTGCCAGCAGCTTAAAACACCAACACCTGGGGCTAGCGGGAGTCAATGAGCAGTTCTTC. The entire variable domain, with the rest obtained from reference TRBV7-3 and TRBJ2-1, is as follows: GAGVSQTPSNKVTEKGKYVELRCDPISGHTALYWYRQSLGQGPEFLIYFQGTGAADDSGLPNDRFFAVRPEGSVSTLKIQRTERGDSAVYLCASSLKHQHLGLAGVNEQFFGPGTRLTVL.

The chain employs TRBV28 and TRBJ1-1, with TRBD1 as a possible D gene (5 bases). The germline gives CDR1 MDHEN, CDR2 SYDVKM. V shed 6 bases and J shed 4 bases, with 15 bases lying between them. CDR3 length: 14 residues. CDR3 nucleotide sequence: TGTGCCAGCAGGCTACAGGCTTCTGGCACTGAAGCTTTCTTT. This translates into CASRLQASGTEAFF.

V and J are TRBV7-2 and TRBJ2-7, with 9 bases that match TRBD2. CDR3 length equals 14 residues. The V and J ends lost 5 bases and 5 bases, in that order; junction bases with no gene match: 7. The germline CDR1 and CDR2 sequences are SGHTA and FQGNSA. This CDR3 reads CASSPRTSDDEQYF. The CDR3 DNA sequence: TGTGCCAGCAGCCCCCGGACTAGCGACGACGAGCAGTACTTC.

This clone came up once. The V call is TRBV19, the J call TRBJ1-4; perhaps TRBD1 as D (5 bases). Germline V gives CDR1 LNHDA, CDR2 SQIVND (reference sequence). CDR3 length equals 14 residues. V shed 3 bases and J shed 8 bases, with 13 bases lying between them. The CDR3 is CASSIDRRQEKLFF. The CDR3 DNA is TGTGCCAGTAGTATCGACAGAAGGCAGGAAAAACTGTTTTTT. The full variable domain, with the rest looked up from reference TRBV19 and TRBJ1-4, is DGGITQSPKYLFRKEGQNVTLSCEQNLNHDAMYWYRQDPGQGLRLIYYSQIVNDFQKGDIAEGYSVSREKKESFPLTVTSAQKNPTAFYLCASSIDRRQEKLFFGSGTQLSVL.

This clone was seen just once. The chain couples TRBV30 to TRBJ2-5; 7 nucleotides match TRBD2. From germline, CDR1 is GTSNPN and CDR2 SVGIG (reference sequence). V lost 0 bases and J lost 4; bases outside the gene matches: 2. The CDR3 has 13 amino acids. The CDR3 here is CAWSVLATETQYF. As DNA, the CDR3 is TGTGCCTGGAGTGTACTAGCGACAGAGACCCAGTACTTC.

A remark on this clone: One end of the junction is discordant with germline, which a read error may explain. The rearrangement joins TRBV10-3 to TRBJ2-2, with 9 bases identical to TRBD1. Germline V gene data show CDR1 as ENHRY and CDR2 as SYGVKD. This CDR3 region has 12 residues. CDR3 DNA: TGCGGGACAGGGCGAAACACCGGGGAGCTGTTTTTT. As protein: CGTGRNTGELFF.

The rearrangement links TRBV28 to TRBJ2-3, with a possible D match to TRBD1 (7 bases). Germline CDR1 is MDHEN and CDR2 is SYDVKM. V lost 7 bases, J lost 2 bases, and 16 bases lay in between. The CDR3 consists of 15 residues. The CDR3: CASISGRGATDTQYF. The DNA of the CDR3 is TGTGCCAGCATATCGGGCAGGGGGGCCACAGATACGCAGTATTTT.

Only a few counts were recorded for this clone. The chain combines TRBV4-2 with TRBJ2-7, with 8 bases fitting TRBD2. This CDR3 has 16 residues. Per germline, CDR1 LGHNA and CDR2 YNFKEQ. V lost 0 bases, J lost 4 bases, and 8 bases stayed unmatched. The CDR3 is CASSQDSAASGYEQYF. CDR3 nucleotide sequence: TGTGCCAGCAGCCAAGATTCGGCGGCTAGCGGGTACGAGCAGTACTTC.